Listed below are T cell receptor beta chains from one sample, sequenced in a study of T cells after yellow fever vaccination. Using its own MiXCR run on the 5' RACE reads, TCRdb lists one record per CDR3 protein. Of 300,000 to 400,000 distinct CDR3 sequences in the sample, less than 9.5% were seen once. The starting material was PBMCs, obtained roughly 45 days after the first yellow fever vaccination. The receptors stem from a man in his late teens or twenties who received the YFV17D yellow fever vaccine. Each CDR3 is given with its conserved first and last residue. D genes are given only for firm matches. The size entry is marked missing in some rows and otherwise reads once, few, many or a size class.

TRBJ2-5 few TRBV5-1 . CASSLEGRGRQETQYF TGCGCCAGCAGCTTGGAGGGGCGAGGGCGACAAGAGACCCAGTACTTC
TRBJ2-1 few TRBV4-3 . CASSQELAAEQFF TGCGCCAGCAGCCAAGAACTAGCTGCTGAGCAGTTCTTC
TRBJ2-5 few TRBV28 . CASRALGPWETQYF TGTGCCAGCAGGGCACTAGGACCTTGGGAGACCCAGTACTTC
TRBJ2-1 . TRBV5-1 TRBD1 CASSLSDRLYNEQFF TGCGCCAGCAGCTTGTCGGACAGGCTTTACAATGAGCAGTTCTTC
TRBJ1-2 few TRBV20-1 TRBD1 CSALAGGGYTF TGCAGTGCTCTCGCAGGGGGCGGCTACACCTTC
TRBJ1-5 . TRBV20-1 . CSAPGGRQPQHF TGCAGTGCCCCGGGGGGAAGGCAGCCCCAGCATTTT
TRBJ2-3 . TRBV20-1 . CSAGIFGSTDTQYF TGCAGTGCTGGGATTTTCGGGAGCACAGATACGCAGTATTTT
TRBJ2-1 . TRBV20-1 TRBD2 CSVLRGGLGNEQFF TGCAGTGTCCTGCGGGGGGGCCTAGGCAATGAGCAGTTCTTC
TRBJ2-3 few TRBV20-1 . CSAPRPLGGDTQYF TGCAGTGCGCCTAGACCCCTGGGGGGAGATACGCAGTATTTT
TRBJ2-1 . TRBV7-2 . CASSLGSQNNEQFF TGTGCCAGCAGCTTAGGGTCCCAGAACAATGAGCAGTTCTTC
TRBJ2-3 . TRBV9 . CASSAPSSGTSTDTQYF TGTGCCAGCAGCGCGCCTTCCTCTGGGACTAGCACAGATACGCAGTATTTT
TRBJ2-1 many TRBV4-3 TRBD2 CASSQPSGGYNEQFF TGCGCCAGCAGCCAACCTAGCGGGGGTTACAATGAGCAGTTCTTC
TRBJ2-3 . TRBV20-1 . CSARDTRAGDTQYF TGCAGTGCTAGAGATACGAGGGCTGGAGATACGCAGTATTTT
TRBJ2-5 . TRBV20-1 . CSARVGQETQYF TGCAGTGCTAGGGTGGGCCAAGAGACCCAGTACTTC
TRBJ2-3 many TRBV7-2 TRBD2 CASSLVGAGGPGDTQYF TGTGCCAGCAGCTTAGTCGGAGCGGGGGGGCCTGGAGATACGCAGTATTTT
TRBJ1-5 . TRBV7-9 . CASGGTGNQPQHF TGTGCCAGCGGAGGGACGGGCAATCAGCCCCAGCATTTT
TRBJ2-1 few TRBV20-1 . CSARLPEGYNEQFF TGCAGTGCTAGATTGCCAGAAGGTTACAATGAGCAGTTCTTC
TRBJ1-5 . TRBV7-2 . CASSLARYQPQHF TGTGCCAGCAGCCTCGCTCGTTATCAGCCCCAGCATTTT
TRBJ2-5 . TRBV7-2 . CASSLILSQETQYF TGTGCCAGCAGCCTGATACTGTCCCAAGAGACCCAGTACTTC
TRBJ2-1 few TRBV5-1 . CASSLGPRGHRLIGNEQFF TGCGCCAGCAGCTTAGGCCCGCGGGGCCATCGCCTGATTGGAAATGAGCAGTTCTTC
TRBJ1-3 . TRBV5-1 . CASSERGQLSGNTIYF TGCGCCAGCAGCGAACGAGGACAGCTCTCTGGAAACACCATATATTTT
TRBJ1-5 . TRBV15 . CATSPLGGGNQPQHF TGTGCCACCAGCCCATTGGGGGGGGGGAATCAGCCCCAGCATTTT
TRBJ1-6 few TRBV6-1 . CASKATLNSPLHF TGTGCCAGCAAGGCGACCTTGAATTCACCCCTCCACTTT
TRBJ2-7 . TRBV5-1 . CASSTEGTLYEQYF TGCGCCAGCAGCACGGAGGGGACCCTCTACGAGCAGTACTTC
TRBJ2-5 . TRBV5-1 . CASSYRDSGGETQYF TGCGCCAGCAGTTACCGGGACTCCGGGGGAGAGACCCAGTACTTC
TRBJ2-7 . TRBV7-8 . CASSLGFSYEPYF TGTGCCAGCAGCCTGGGCTTCTCCTACGAGCCGTACTTC
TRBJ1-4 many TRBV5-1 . CASSLAGTTNEKLFF TGCGCCAGCAGCTTGGCGGGGACAACTAATGAAAAACTGTTTTTT
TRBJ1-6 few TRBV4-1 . CASSLGRNSPLHF TGCGCCAGCAGCCTGGGACGGAATTCACCCCTCCACTTT
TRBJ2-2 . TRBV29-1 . CSVATGTGELFF TGCAGCGTTGCAACAGGGACCGGGGAGCTGTTTTTT
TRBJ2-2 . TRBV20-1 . CSASSGLGGELFF TGCAGTGCTAGCTCAGGGTTGGGCGGGGAGCTGTTTTTT
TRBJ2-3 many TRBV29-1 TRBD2 CSASGVGTDTQYF TGCAGCGCAAGCGGGGTTGGCACAGATACGCAGTATTTT
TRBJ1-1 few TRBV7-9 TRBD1 CASSSALHDRDTEAFF TGTGCCAGCAGCTCAGCCCTTCACGACAGGGACACTGAAGCTTTCTTT
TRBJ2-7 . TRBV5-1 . CASSFIDSSYEQYF TGCGCCAGCAGCTTCATAGACTCGTCCTACGAGCAGTACTTC
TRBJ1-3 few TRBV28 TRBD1 CASTYRGLNTIYF TGTGCCAGCACCTACAGGGGGCTAAACACCATATATTTT
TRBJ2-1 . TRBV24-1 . CATRGSSLLGVDEQFF TGTGCCACCAGAGGATCGAGTCTGCTCGGGGTGGATGAGCAGTTCTTC
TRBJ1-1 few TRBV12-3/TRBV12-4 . CASSLGQGMDTEAFF TGTGCCAGCAGTTTAGGGCAGGGGATGGACACTGAAGCTTTCTTT
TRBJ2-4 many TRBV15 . CATSRGGELAQYF TGTGCCACCAGCAGAGGTGGGGAACTGGCTCAGTACTTC
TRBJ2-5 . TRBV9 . CASSVAWGPETQYF TGTGCCAGCAGCGTAGCTTGGGGGCCAGAGACCCAGTACTTC
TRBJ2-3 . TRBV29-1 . CSVVTDSTDTQYF TGCAGCGTTGTCACGGATAGCACAGATACGCAGTATTTT
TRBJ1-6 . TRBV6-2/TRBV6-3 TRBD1 CASSNQGDSPLHF TGTGCCAGCAGCAACCAGGGGGATTCACCCCTCCACTTT
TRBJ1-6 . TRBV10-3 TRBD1 CAIRGTGGDSPLHF TGTGCCATCAGGGGGACAGGGGGCGATTCACCCCTCCACTTT
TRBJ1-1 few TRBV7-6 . CASSHSRRTEAFF TGTGCCAGCAGCCATTCCCGGCGCACTGAAGCTTTCTTT
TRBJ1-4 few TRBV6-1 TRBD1 CASSPWTGTNEKLFF TGTGCCAGCAGTCCTTGGACAGGGACTAATGAAAAACTGTTTTTT
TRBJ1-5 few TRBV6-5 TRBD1 CASSYRQGDQPQHF TGTGCCAGCAGTTACCGACAGGGAGACCAGCCCCAGCATTTT
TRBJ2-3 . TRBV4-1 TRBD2 CASRERGNSDTQYF TGCGCCAGCAGAGAGCGGGGGAACTCAGATACGCAGTATTTT